The source of this T cell receptor (beta chain) is a study of T cell repertoires in cytomegalovirus infection. TCRdb re-called the reads through MiXCR, storing one row per CDR3 protein. In the table there are 200,000 or so distinct CDR3 sequences, about 39% of which are singletons. The CDR3 has 19 residues. CDR1 MDHEN and CDR2 SYDVKM come from the germline V gene. V was shortened by 7 bases and J by 4 bases, with 28 bases between the two germline ends. This clonotype was recorded a few times. Its matching antigen is unknown. This material consisted of CD8+ T cells from cultured PBMCs, taken from culture after CMV antigen stimulation. This receptor was obtained from a human donor in good health (CMV status not recorded). Some clones in this sample may be carry-over from other donors' samples. This chain links TRBV28 with TRBJ1-4; D call uncertain. CDR3 in amino acids: CASTGATYSGTWDNEKLFF. The CDR3 DNA reads TGTGCCAGCACCGGAGCCACCTATTCGGGTACTTGGGATAATGAAAAACTGTTTTTT.